Each of the 2 T cell receptor beta chains below was sequenced from the same sample in a study of blood T cell repertoires in COVID-19. Clones were sequenced by immunoSEQ multiplex PCR, and TCRdb holds only the in-frame ones, with some missing. The top ten clones hold approximately 0.3% of a sample with just over 650,000 clones, about 90% of them seen once. Sequenced input: peripheral blood. These receptors all come from a woman aged 18-29 years with acute or convalescent COVID-19.

The CDR3 sequence is CASSSAWGDGYTF. CDR3 sequence (DNA): TGTGCCAGTAGTTCTGCATGGGGGGATGGCTACACCTTC. The rearrangement joins TRBV19 to TRBJ1-2; D may be TRBD1 (5 bases). Germline V CDR1 and CDR2: LNHDA, SQIVND (reference sequence). Between the trimmed V and J ends, which lost 5 bases and 6 bases, there was a span of 13 bases. This CDR3 is 13 amino acids long.

This clone was detected a few times. The V gene is TRBV4-1, the J gene TRBJ1-5; 7 positions match TRBD1. CDR3 length: 16 amino acids. The junction had 11 bases not matched to a gene; V was cut back by 2 bases and J by 7 bases. In germline, CDR1 is MGHRA, CDR2 YSYEKL. The CDR3 protein is CASSQTTGVTRQPQHF. The CDR3 DNA is TGCGCCAGCAGCCAAACTACAGGGGTGACAAGACAGCCCCAGCATTTT.